Shown below are 7 T cell receptor beta chains from a single sample sequenced in a study of T cells after yellow fever vaccination. TCRdb re-analysed the 5' RACE reads in MiXCR, keeping a single row per CDR3 protein. Among over 150,000 distinct CDR3 sequences, 5.5% to 7.5% were seen once, and the ten largest hold more than 2.5%. Source: CD4+ T cells sorted from PBMCs, taken less than 6 days after the first yellow fever vaccination. These receptors all come from a man between 18 and 29 years old who received the YFV17D yellow fever vaccine.

In regard to this clonotype: A much bigger clone sits one base away, suggesting this may be a read error. This rearrangement joins TRBV9 to TRBJ1-4; D is unclear. CDR3 length: 15 amino acids. Germline V gene sequence: CDR1 SGDLS, CDR2 YYNGEE. Trimming cost V 0 bases and J 8 bases, with 14 bases left between them. The DNA of the CDR3 is TGTGCCAGCAGCGTAGCAGAGCAGATGGAGGAAAAACTGTTTTTT. It translates to CASSVAEQMEEKLFF.

The table lists this clonotype with many counts. This chain connects TRBV7-8 to TRBJ2-5; D possibly corresponds to TRBD1 (6 bases). V was trimmed by 1 base and J by 5 bases, leaving 17 bases between them. The germline CDR1 and CDR2 sequences are SGHVS and FQNEAQ. The CDR3 sequence is 16 residues long. The CDR3, as DNA: TGTGCCAGCAGCTTAGTACAGGACAGTCTAGGGGAGACCCAGTACTTC. Its protein is CASSLVQDSLGETQYF.

This clonotype was counted between two and nine times. The chain combines TRBV5-4 with TRBJ2-7, with TRBD1 matching over 7 bases. The CDR3 is made up of 13 amino acids. Trimming removed 4 bases from V and 4 bases from J; junction bases left unmatched: 5. Germline V gives CDR1 SGHNT, CDR2 YYREEE (reference sequence). The CDR3 DNA reads TGTGCCAGCAGCCACGGGACAGCTTACGAGCAGTACTTC. Translating gives CASSHGTAYEQYF.

The chain joins TRBV5-4 to TRBJ2-2, with D maybe TRBD2 (6 bases). Germline loops: CDR1 SGHNT, CDR2 YYREEE (reference sequence). V lost 3 bases and J lost 4, with 13 bases in between. The CDR3 is 15 residues long. CDR3 sequence (DNA): TGTGCCAGCAGCTACGGGCAGGAGGGCACCGGGGAGCTGTTTTTT. Translation: CASSYGQEGTGELFF.

This clonotype occurred a few times. This chain links TRBV4-1 with TRBJ2-1; no firm D call. Germline loops: CDR1 MGHRA, CDR2 YSYEKL. V was trimmed by 4 bases and J by 5 bases, leaving 15 bases between them. The CDR3 runs to 15 residues. CDR3 protein: CASSLDGPSHNEQFF. The CDR3 DNA is TGCGCCAGCAGCCTAGACGGACCGTCGCACAATGAGCAGTTCTTC.

This clonotype was seen many times. V usage is TRBV6-2 or TRBV6-3 and J usage is TRBJ1-1; weak D call: TRBD1 (6 bases). From germline, CDR1 is MNHEY and CDR2 SVGEGT. V gave up 2 bases and J gave up 8 bases, with 12 bases separating them. The CDR3 sequence is 13 residues long. Here the CDR3 reads CASSYEDRTEAFF. The CDR3 DNA reads as TGTGCCAGCAGTTACGAAGACAGGACCGAAGCTTTCTTT.

This clonotype has at least ten counts. V gene TRBV7-8 combines with J gene TRBJ2-3, with D perhaps TRBD1 (6 bases). The CDR3 has 13 residues. Germline assignment: CDR1 SGHVS and CDR2 FQNEAQ. V lost 10 bases and J lost 5, with 16 bases in between. The CDR3 DNA is TGTGCCACAGGGGACGGAGCAAGAGATACGCAGTATTTT. Its protein is CATGDGARDTQYF.